This T cell receptor (beta chain) was sequenced in a study of blood T cells in healthy people across ages. The CDR3 runs to 18 residues. Trimming took off 3 bases at V and 2 bases at J, with 23 bases between the two ends. Germline CDR1 reads MNHEY; CDR2 reads SMNVEV (reference sequence). Through a sample-barcoded 5' primer and a J-beta primer mix, a second PCR was run for roughly 7 to 12 cycles. TCRdb analysed the 5' RACE reads with MiXCR anew, one entry per CDR3 protein. This repertoire shows about 1.5 million distinct CDR3 sequences, approximately 39% found once; its top ten account for about 4%. Sequencing input: blood. The receptor was isolated from a woman younger than 30 in good health. The chain recombines TRBV27 with TRBJ2-7; a possible D gene is TRBD1 (6 bases). The CDR3 here is CASSFLGMDSLRTYEQYF. The CDR3 region has the DNA TGTGCCAGCAGTTTTTTGGGGATGGACAGTCTACGTACCTACGAGCAGTACTTC.